These 22 T cell receptor beta chains were sequenced from one sample in a study of beta chain features in type 1 diabetes listed by TCRdb under 2018. The paper's findings and limits, for the study overall: Type 1 diabetes patients showed a moderate but significant shortening of TCRB CDR3 length in all four CD4+ subsets.

The library relied on the immunoSEQ multiplex PCR assay. All of the isolated RNA was reverse transcribed with the High Capacity cDNA Reverse Transcription Kit, so expressed TCRB transcripts were sequenced. The source is immuneACCESS, and TCRdb retained only in-frame sequences with V and J called. Part of the clones is not carried over; for the studies checked, unresolved V genes explain less than half of this, and the remainder is unexplained. The sample contains 630,000 or so clones, more than 13% of them found a single time. The ten most abundant clones make up 0.03% to 0.04% of the sample. Their antigens are not known. The sequenced material came from naive CD4+ T cells from blood. What this sample's cell subset or site label stands for: true naive CD4+ T cells. These TCRs come from a man aged 18-30 years with type 1 diabetes.

Only a few counts were recorded for this clone. V and J are TRBV18 and TRBJ1-1, with 11 bases that match TRBD1. V lost 3 bases, J lost 6 bases, and 6 bases stayed unmatched. Germline values: CDR1 KGHSH, CDR2 LQKENI. The CDR3 is 15 amino acids. CDR3 DNA: TGTGCCAGCTCACCTGCGGGACAGGGGGGACCTGAAGCTTTCTTT. This gives the protein CASSPAGQGGPEAFF.

The chain recombines TRBV2 with TRBJ2-5; TRBD1 might be the D (5 bases). V was cut by 4 bases and J by 0 bases, with 12 bases left in between. CDR1 is SNHLY and CDR2 is FYNNEI in the germline V gene. This CDR3 has 15 residues. Here the CDR3 reads CASSVSTDNQETQYF. CDR3 in DNA: TGTGCCAGCAGTGTCTCGACAGATAACCAAGAGACCCAGTACTTC.

This sequence joins TRBV5-1 and TRBJ1-5, with D perhaps matching TRBD1 (6 bases). The CDR3 totals 15 residues. CDR1 is SGHRS and CDR2 is YFSETQ in the germline V gene. Between the trimmed V and J ends, which lost 4 bases and 0 bases, there was a span of 11 bases. The CDR3 DNA is TGCGCCAGCAGCGAAATGGGACATAGCAATCAGCCCCAGCATTTT. Its protein is CASSEMGHSNQPQHF. The whole variable domain, filled in from reference TRBV5-1 and TRBJ1-5, reads KAGVTQTPRYLIKTRGQQVTLSCSPISGHRSVSWYQQTPGQGLQFLFEYFSETQRNKGNFPGRFSGRQFSNSRSEMNVSTLELGDSALYLCASSEMGHSNQPQHFGDGTRLSIL.

This sequence joins TRBV5-1 and TRBJ2-5; 8 nucleotides align to TRBD1. The length of the CDR3 is 13 residues. Germline CDR1 SGHRS, CDR2 YFSETQ. J was trimmed by 9 bases and V by 4 bases; bases with no gene match: 8. The CDR3 coding sequence is TGCGCCAGCAGCGGACCGGCAGGGGGCGCCCAGTACTTC. This translates into CASSGPAGGAQYF. Full variable domain (missing parts from reference TRBV5-1 and TRBJ2-5): KAGVTQTPRYLIKTRGQQVTLSCSPISGHRSVSWYQQTPGQGLQFLFEYFSETQRNKGNFPGRFSGRQFSNSRSEMNVSTLELGDSALYLCASSGPAGGAQYFGPGTRLLVL.

The chain employs TRBV10-3 and TRBJ2-3; unclear D gene. CDR3 length equals 13 residues. Germline values: CDR1 ENHRY, CDR2 SYGVKD. V lost 4 bases, J lost 2 bases, and 7 bases lay in between. As DNA, the CDR3 is TGTGCCATCAGTGCGGCCTACACAGATACGCAGTATTTT. Translating gives CAISAAYTDTQYF.

A few counts support this clone. The CDR3 nucleotides are TGTGCCTGGAGTGTAATGGCGGGCCGACTAAAAACCCAGTACTTC. This translates into CAWSVMAGRLKTQYF. This sequence joins TRBV30 and TRBJ2-5; TRBD2 might be the D (5 bases). V dropped 0 bases and J dropped 8 bases, with 19 bases sitting between them. Germline V CDR1 and CDR2: GTSNPN, SVGIG (reference sequence). The CDR3 is 15 residues long. Full variable domain (outside the CDR3, taken from reference TRBV30 and TRBJ2-5): SQTIHQWPATLVQPVGSPLSLECTVEGTSNPNLYWYRQAAGRGLQLLFYSVGIGQISSEVPQNLSASRPQDRQFILSSKKLLLSDSGFYLCAWSVMAGRLKTQYFGPGTRLLVL.

This clone was counted a few times. The identical CDR3 is also encoded by other nucleotide sequences in the sample. DNA of the CDR3: TGTGCCAGCAGCGTAGGGGGGCAGAACACTGAAGCTTTCTTT. This gives the protein CASSVGGQNTEAFF. V usage is TRBV9 and J usage is TRBJ1-1, with D possibly matching TRBD1 (6 bases). V dropped 0 bases and J dropped 1 base, with 7 bases sitting between them. CDR1 and CDR2 (germline): SGDLS, YYNGEE. This CDR3 region has 14 residues.

The gene calls are TRBV27 and TRBJ1-5; D gene uncertain. V shed 6 bases and J shed 4 bases, with 10 bases lying between them. CDR1 is MNHEY and CDR2 is SMNVEV in the germline V gene (reference sequence). CDR3 length equals 13 residues. The CDR3: CASRSSKNQPQHF. The CDR3 bases are TGTGCCAGCAGAAGCAGTAAAAATCAGCCCCAGCATTTT.

This clone was found many times. The gene calls are TRBV23-1 and TRBJ1-5; D is uncertain. TRBV23-1 is identified as an open reading frame with a role that is uncertain. This CDR3 is 13 amino acids long. Between the trimmed V and J ends, which lost 3 bases and 1 base, there was a span of 4 bases. The CDR3 here is CASSQRSNQPQHF. DNA for the CDR3: TGCGCCAGCAGTCAGAGGAGCAATCAGCCCCAGCATTTT.

This clone came up a few times. V and J are TRBV5-1 and TRBJ2-7; D unresolved. CDR1 is SGHRS, CDR2 YFSETQ, per germline. CDR3 length: 14 amino acids. V was clipped by 0 bases and J by 7 bases, with 14 bases between them. The CDR3 here is CASSLDTAKGEQYF. CDR3 DNA: TGCGCCAGCAGCTTGGATACTGCGAAAGGGGAGCAGTACTTC.

This chain uses TRBV5-4 with TRBJ1-5; D unresolved. Germline loops: CDR1 SGHNT, CDR2 YYREEE (reference sequence). The CDR3 extends over 15 amino acids. The germline V and J ends were trimmed by 4 bases and 0 bases, with 11 bases remaining between them. CDR3 sequence: CASSPGPSSNQPQHF. The CDR3 coding sequence is TGTGCCAGCAGCCCTGGCCCATCTAGCAATCAGCCCCAGCATTTT.

The rearrangement uses TRBV18 and TRBJ2-5, with 8 bases that match TRBD1. Germline V gene data show CDR1 as KGHSH and CDR2 as LQKENI. With V trimmed by 6 bases and J by 1 base, 7 bases remained unmatched. CDR3 length: 15 residues. CDR3 sequence reads: CASSQGTGGQETQYF. The CDR3 DNA reads TGTGCCAGCTCCCAAGGAACAGGGGGCCAAGAGACCCAGTACTTC. Based on the CDR3 plus reference TRBV18 and TRBJ2-5, the full variable domain is NAGVMQNPRHLVRRRGQEARLRCSPMKGHSHVYWYRQLPEEGLKFMVYLQKENIIDESGMPKERFSAEFPKEGPSILRIQQVVRGDSAAYFCASSQGTGGQETQYFGPGTRLLVL.

The CDR3 region has the DNA TGTGCCAGTAGCTCTAGCGGGGGTAACACCGGGGAGCTGTTTTTT. Amino acid sequence: CASSSSGGNTGELFF. The chain links TRBV19 to TRBJ2-2; 10 bases agree with TRBD2. The CDR3 extends over 15 amino acids. The J segment lost 2 bases and the V segment lost 6 bases, leaving 3 bases of the junction unmatched. From germline, CDR1 is LNHDA and CDR2 SQIVND (reference sequence).

The chain recombines TRBV11-2 with TRBJ2-1; no clear D gene. The CDR3 spans 15 residues. Deletions cut 3 bases from V and 0 bases from J, with 9 bases between. Germline V lookup: CDR1 SGHAT, CDR2 FQNNGV. Here the CDR3 DNA reads TGTGCCAGCAGCTTTCAGCTGCCCTCCTACAATGAGCAGTTCTTC. Amino acid sequence: CASSFQLPSYNEQFF. Together with reference TRBV11-2 and TRBJ2-1, the CDR3 gives the full variable domain: EAGVAQSPRYKIIEKRQSVAFWCNPISGHATLYWYQQILGQGPKLLIQFQNNGVVDDSQLPKDRFSAERLKGVDSTLKIQPAKLEDSAVYLCASSFQLPSYNEQFFGPGTRLTVL.

This clone occurred a few times. The chain employs TRBV4-2 and TRBJ2-5, with D possibly being TRBD1 (5 bases). CDR3 length: 15 residues. Germline V gene sequence: CDR1 LGHNA, CDR2 YNFKEQ. V was clipped by 4 bases and J by 1 base, with 13 bases between them. CDR3 nucleotide sequence: TGTGCCAGCAGCCCCCCCTCGACAGCCCAAGAGACCCAGTACTTC. Its translation is CASSPPSTAQETQYF.

The chain recombines TRBV29-1 with TRBJ2-3; 9 positions match TRBD1. This CDR3 contains 14 residues. After removal of 1 base from V and 10 bases from J, the junction contained 9 bases not matched to a gene. Germline CDR1 and CDR2: SQVTM and ANQGSEA. The CDR3 protein is CSVEGEWGQGPQYF. CDR3 in DNA: TGCAGCGTTGAAGGCGAATGGGGACAGGGACCGCAGTATTTT.

This clone was seen only a few times. The chain joins TRBV30 to TRBJ1-3; the D is unclear. The germline gives CDR1 GTSNPN, CDR2 SVGIG (reference sequence). Between the trimmed V and J ends, which lost 0 bases and 0 bases, there was a span of 9 bases. This CDR3 comprises 15 residues. DNA for the CDR3: TGTGCCTGGAGTGTAAAGAGAGGCTCTGGAAACACCATATATTTT. This sequence encodes CAWSVKRGSGNTIYF.

The V gene is TRBV29-1, the J gene TRBJ1-1; unclear D gene. The ends were cut back, 2 bases at V and 1 base at J, with 5 bases in the middle. There are 12 residues in the CDR3. The germline V gene encodes CDR1 SQVTM and CDR2 ANQGSEA. The CDR3, as DNA: TGCAGCGTTGAAAAGGGGAACACTGAAGCTTTCTTT. It yields the protein CSVEKGNTEAFF.

The table lists this clone with a few counts. The chain combines TRBV30 with TRBJ1-2; the D is unclear. The V end was cut by 3 bases, the J end by 3 bases, with 11 bases between. The CDR3 totals 13 residues. Per the germline V gene, CDR1 is GTSNPN and CDR2 is SVGIG (reference sequence). CDR3 coding DNA: TGTGCCTGGAGCTCTAGGGTAGACTATGGCTACACCTTC. Its protein is CAWSSRVDYGYTF.

This clone has only a few counts. The chain carries TRBV29-1 and TRBJ1-5, with 8 positions matching TRBD1. Germline CDR1 SQVTM, CDR2 ANQGSEA. This CDR3 is built from 14 residues. Germline trimming cut 4 bases from V and 5 bases from J; bases unmatched to any gene: 7. The CDR3 region has the DNA TGCAGCGTTGCGGAGACAGGGGAGTATCAGCCCCAGCATTTT. It encodes CSVAETGEYQPQHF.

The rearrangement uses TRBV7-8 and TRBJ1-4, with 8 positions matching TRBD1. Germline V gene sequence: CDR1 SGHVS, CDR2 FQNEAQ. CDR3 length: 15 amino acids. The V and J ends lost 4 bases and 8 bases, in that order; junction bases with no gene match: 9. The DNA for the CDR3 is TGTGCCAGCAGCTCCTCCGGGACAGGCGACGAAAAACTGTTTTTT. This gives the protein CASSSSGTGDEKLFF.

This clone was recorded a few times. The V and J genes are TRBV5-6 and TRBJ2-1; D might be TRBD1 or TRBD2, each matching 5 bases. V gave up 0 bases and J gave up 6 bases, with 7 bases separating them. CDR3 length: 13 amino acids. Germline V gene sequence: CDR1 SGHDT, CDR2 YYEEEE. The CDR3 DNA reads TGTGCCAGCAGCTTGGAGAGGGGCAATGAGCAGTTCTTC. It yields the protein CASSLERGNEQFF.